This TCR beta chain was found in a study of blood T cell repertoires in COVID-19. The study recruited people aged roughly 18 to 100 years across more than 20 US areas. Cohorts were determined from participant-reported clinical history. All recovered Cohort 3 donors got two negative PCRs, got clearance, or saw symptom resolution. The table lists this clone with a count of one. Germline assignment: CDR1 SGHTS and CDR2 YDEGEE. This CDR3 is 13 amino acids long. The V and J ends lost 2 bases and 3 bases respectively, with 8 bases between them. In the authors' methods: The assay estimated nucleated cells by amplifying reference gene primers. Assay: immunoSEQ multiplex PCR; the TCRdb copy retains only in-frame clones and omits some. V and J calls and clone size come straight from that table; D and trimming were deduced from the DNA. The table records approximately 320,000 clones, approximately 90% of them present only once.

The receptor was isolated from a woman under 30 who had recovered from COVID-19. V usage is TRBV5-8 and J usage is TRBJ1-2; D gene uncertain. The sample was PBMCs or T cells enriched from blood (not recorded which). The CDR3 reads CASSFLGDYGYTF. Here the CDR3 DNA reads TGTGCCAGCAGCTTCCTGGGAGACTATGGCTACACCTTC.